The 12 T cell receptor beta chains given below trace back to one sample, sequenced in a study of high-grade serous ovarian cancer treatment subgroups (dated by TCRdb to the early 2020s). The library relied on the immunoSEQ multiplex PCR assay. The table comes from immuneACCESS by way of TCRdb, which keeps in-frame sequences with V and J called. Part of the clones is missing from these tables; in studies checked, under half for an unresolved V gene and the rest for unknown reasons. For this sample the table gives around 30,000 clones, of which around 84% were detected only once. 2.1% of the sample comes from the top ten. Tumor samples were obtained before definitive surgery or chemotherapy. Sequencing input: tumor tissue. Receptors were obtained from a human donor with high-grade serous ovarian cancer.

With respect to this clone: One end of the junction is discordant with germline, which a read error may explain. V is TRBV18 and J is TRBJ2-1, with 8 bases that match TRBD2. CDR3 length: 16 amino acids. Looked up from germline, CDR1 is KGHSH and CDR2 is LQKENI. CDR3 in amino acids: CASSPNSGSSYNKQFF. CDR3 coding DNA: TGTGCCAGCTCACCTAACAGCGGGAGCTCCTACAATAAGCAGTTCTTC.

The rearrangement uses TRBV7-2 and TRBJ2-3, with a weak D call TRBD2 (6 bases). The CDR3 is 17 residues long. Germline CDR1 and CDR2: SGHTA and FQGNSA. V was shortened by 3 bases and J by 5 bases, with 21 bases between the two germline ends. The CDR3 DNA is TGTGCCAGCAGCTTTGTGCTTTTCGGAGGGCCGAAAGATACGCAGTATTTT. This translates into CASSFVLFGGPKDTQYF.

This rearrangement joins TRBV5-1 to TRBJ2-1, with D unresolved. V was pared by 3 bases and J by 7 bases, with 11 bases between. Germline CDR1 SGHRS, CDR2 YFSETQ. This CDR3 spans 13 amino acids. The CDR3: CASSYSSRNEQFF. The CDR3 nucleotides read TGCGCCAGCAGCTATAGCTCCCGAAATGAGCAGTTCTTC.

This chain uses TRBV6-1 with TRBJ2-6, with D possibly TRBD1 on 6 matching bases. Germline V gene data show CDR1 as MNHNS and CDR2 as SASEGT. Trimming left V 5 bases short and J 2 bases short, with 10 bases between. This CDR3 has 15 amino acids. CDR3 sequence reads: CASSPSGAGANVLTF. CDR3 nucleotide sequence: TGTGCCAGCAGTCCTTCAGGGGCTGGGGCCAACGTCCTGACTTTC.

V and J are TRBV11-2 and TRBJ2-5; TRBD2 aligns across 11 bases. The germline V gene has CDR1 SGHAT and CDR2 FQNNGV. This CDR3 comprises 17 residues. V gave up 1 base and J gave up 0 bases; unmatched junction bases: 4. This chain's CDR3 is CASSLGGGLADQETQYF. CDR3 nucleotides: TGTGCCAGCAGCTTAGGAGGGGGACTAGCGGACCAAGAGACCCAGTACTTC.

The chain joins TRBV20-1 to TRBJ1-4; TRBD1 agrees at 7 bases. CDR1 is DFQATT, CDR2 SNEGSKA, per germline (reference sequence). This CDR3 spans 10 amino acids. Germline trimming cut 3 bases from V and 16 bases from J; bases unmatched to any gene: 5. DNA for the CDR3: TGCAGTGCTAGTACAGGGGAGGGGTTTTTT. Translated, it gives CSASTGEGFF.

V usage is TRBV2 and J usage is TRBJ2-5, with 9 nucleotides matching TRBD2. Germline CDR1 is SNHLY and CDR2 is FYNNEI. J was trimmed by 4 bases and V by 4 bases; bases with no gene match: 10. The CDR3 sequence is 16 residues long. CDR3 sequence reads: CASSGTSGRVRETQYF. The CDR3 DNA is TGTGCCAGCAGTGGTACTAGCGGGCGAGTCAGAGAGACCCAGTACTTC.

This chain connects TRBV21-1 to TRBJ2-5. TRBV21-1 is a pseudogene locus. CDR3 length: 11 amino acids. Written as DNA, the CDR3 is TGTGCCATCGGGCTACAAGAGACCCAGTACTTC. Amino acid sequence: CAIGLQETQYF.

This chain connects TRBV18 to TRBJ1-3, with a possible D match to TRBD1 (6 bases). V dropped 6 bases and J dropped 0 bases, with 12 bases sitting between them. This CDR3 has 15 amino acids. Per germline, CDR1 KGHSH and CDR2 LQKENI. The CDR3 loop is CASSPRTVSGNTIYF. The CDR3 DNA reads as TGTGCCAGCTCGCCCCGGACAGTCTCTGGAAACACCATATATTTT.

The table lists this clone with a count of one. This chain joins TRBV2 and TRBJ1-4, with D hard to call. CDR1 is SNHLY and CDR2 is FYNNEI in the germline V gene. Trimming took 0 bases from V and 6 from J, leaving 11 bases between them. The CDR3 runs 15 residues. The CDR3 region is CASSEALGPDEKLFF. CDR3 sequence (DNA): TGTGCCAGCAGTGAAGCGCTTGGTCCTGATGAAAAACTGTTTTTT.

V and J are TRBV6-1 and TRBJ2-7, with 8 bases lining up with TRBD1. Germline assignment: CDR1 MNHNS and CDR2 SASEGT. The CDR3 extends over 14 amino acids. J was trimmed by 4 bases and V by 1 base; bases with no gene match: 3. The DNA of the CDR3 is TGTGCCAGCAGTGAAGGGTGGACAGGGTACGAGCAGTACTTC. Its translation is CASSEGWTGYEQYF.

The chain combines TRBV5-1 with TRBJ2-2; 9 bases are a match to TRBD2. V was clipped by 0 bases and J by 4 bases; unmatched bases: 7. CDR3 length: 17 amino acids. Germline V gives CDR1 SGHRS, CDR2 YFSETQ. In nucleotides, the CDR3 is TGCGCCAGCAGCTTGGTTGTTAGCGGGAGACGCACCGGGGAGCTGTTTTTT. Protein sequence: CASSLVVSGRRTGELFF.